One sample yielded the 20 T cell receptor beta chains listed below, sequenced in a study of OX40 agonist ivuxolimab in advanced cancers. Profiled with immunoSEQ multiplex PCR; TCRdb holds only in-frame clones, not every one. The data contain roughly 40,000 clones, 80% to 90% of them singletons. The starting material was CD4+ or CD8+ T cells sorted from blood, obtained in a trial of the OX40 agonist ivuxolimab. The receptors shown here come from an adult with an advanced solid tumor such as melanoma, head and neck, liver or kidney cancer.

The chain carries TRBV7-9 and TRBJ2-1; TRBD2 matches 9 bases. The germline gives CDR1 SEHNR, CDR2 FQNEAQ (reference sequence). Trimming at V came to 1 base and at J to 9 bases, leaving 10 bases not matched to a gene. The CDR3 covers 16 residues. The CDR3 here is CASSLGPRGGESEQFF. The CDR3 DNA reads TGTGCCAGCAGCTTAGGTCCGCGGGGGGGCGAATCTGAGCAGTTCTTC.

As DNA, the CDR3 is TGTGCCAGCAGTGGGCCCTCGACTAGCGGGGGGTCCCTCGGCGGGGAGCTGTTTTTT. Translation: CASSGPSTSGGSLGGELFF. This chain connects TRBV2 to TRBJ2-2, with 13 bases fitting TRBD2. CDR1 and CDR2 (germline): SNHLY, FYNNEI. V trimming: 4 bases; J trimming: 7 bases; junction bases outside the gene matches: 15. The CDR3 runs to 19 residues.

The gene calls are TRBV10-3 and TRBJ1-6; D is unclear. The V gene lost 9 bases and the J gene lost 0 bases, with 15 bases spanning the gap. The CDR3 spans 16 residues. CDR1 ENHRY and CDR2 SYGVKD come from the germline V gene. CDR3 in DNA: TGTGCCATGGGAGACGGGGAAAGCTCCTATAATTCACCCCTCCACTTT. This sequence encodes CAMGDGESSYNSPLHF.

This chain connects TRBV21-1 to TRBJ1-2; the table's TRBD1 call for D was not verified on the DNA. TRBV21-1 is a pseudogene. This CDR3 spans 17 amino acids. CDR3 sequence (DNA): TGTGCCAGCAGCCCGAACTGGGGGACAGGGGATAACTATGGCTACACCTTC. Its translation is CASSPNWGTGDNYGYTF.

This chain links TRBV11-2 with TRBJ2-7; D may be TRBD2 (6 bases). CDR1 and CDR2 (germline): SGHAT, FQNNGV. CDR3 size: 14 residues. Deletions cut 6 bases from V and 4 bases from J, with 16 bases between. The CDR3 here is CASRSKSGEYEQYF. The CDR3 region has the DNA TGTGCCAGCAGGTCAAAATCGGGAGAGTACGAGCAGTACTTC.

V is TRBV15 and J is TRBJ2-3; D ambiguous. The CDR3 is made up of 16 amino acids. The V gene lost 2 bases and the J gene lost 0 bases, with 12 bases spanning the gap. Germline assignment: CDR1 LNHNV and CDR2 YYDKDF (reference sequence). CDR3 sequence: CATSRPHAGSTDTQYF. The CDR3 DNA is TGTGCCACCAGCAGACCCCACGCAGGCAGCACAGATACGCAGTATTTT. Filled out from reference TRBV15 and TRBJ2-3, the complete variable domain reads DAMVIQNPRYQVTQFGKPVTLSCSQTLNHNVMYWYQQKSSQAPKLLFHYYDKDFNNEADTPDNFQSRRPNTSFCFLDIRSPGLGDTAMYLCATSRPHAGSTDTQYFGPGTRLTVL.

This clone was detected a few times. The genes are TRBV30 and TRBJ1-1; D is unresolved. Germline lookup yields CDR1 GTSNPN and CDR2 SVGIG (reference sequence). V was pared by 2 bases and J by 0 bases, with 7 bases between. The length of the CDR3 is 13 residues. This CDR3 reads CAWSRPLNTEAFF. CDR3 sequence (DNA): TGTGCCTGGAGTCGACCTCTGAACACTGAAGCTTTCTTT.

This rearrangement joins TRBV7-9 to TRBJ2-3, with D perhaps TRBD2 (5 bases). V was cut by 3 bases and J by 2 bases, with 12 bases left in between. The CDR3 runs to 15 residues. Germline loops: CDR1 SEHNR, CDR2 FQNEAQ (reference sequence). In nucleotides, the CDR3 is TGTGCCAGCAGCTTCAGCGGTCCGAACACAGATACGCAGTATTTT. It translates to CASSFSGPNTDTQYF.

The chain links TRBV13 to TRBJ2-7; 10 bases are a match to TRBD2. V dropped 0 bases and J dropped 1; count of bases not matched to a gene: 0. Germline V gene sequence: CDR1 PRHDT, CDR2 FYEKMQ (reference sequence). CDR3 length: 15 residues. The CDR3 loop reads CASSLGLAGSYEQYF. CDR3 nucleotide sequence: TGTGCCAGCAGCTTAGGACTAGCGGGGTCCTACGAGCAGTACTTC.

This sequence joins TRBV4-1 and TRBJ1-1; 9 bases map to TRBD1. The CDR3 has 15 residues. J lost 4 bases, V lost 5 bases, and 8 bases had no gene match. CDR1 and CDR2 from the germline V gene are MGHRA and YSYEKL. CDR3 sequence (DNA): TGCGCCAGCAGCTACCGAGGACAGGGGACCACTGAAGCTTTCTTT. It is translated as CASSYRGQGTTEAFF.

This clone occurred once. The chain joins TRBV4-3 to TRBJ2-7; no clear D gene. Germline-derived CDR1 and CDR2 are LGHNA and YSLEER. The length of the CDR3 is 16 residues. The ends were cut back, 3 bases at V and 5 bases at J, with 20 bases in the middle. CDR3 in amino acids: CASSQSLSKPGHEQYF. DNA of the CDR3: TGCGCCAGCAGCCAGTCCTTAAGCAAGCCAGGCCACGAGCAGTACTTC.

The chain is built from TRBV7-2 and TRBJ2-7, with D perhaps TRBD1 or TRBD2 (5 bases each). Trimming cost V 5 bases and J 6 bases, with 23 bases left between them. Germline CDR1 SGHTA, CDR2 FQGNSA. This CDR3 has 16 amino acids. This chain's CDR3 is CASSPALLGRGLEQYF. The CDR3 DNA sequence: TGTGCCAGCAGCCCGGCGCTTTTGGGACGGGGCCTCGAGCAGTACTTC.

The chain combines TRBV9 with TRBJ1-1; D gene unclear. The germline gives CDR1 SGDLS, CDR2 YYNGEE. The CDR3 runs 14 residues. Trimming took off 4 bases at V and 1 base at J, with 11 bases between the two ends. CDR3 sequence (DNA): TGTGCCAGCAGCCCCAGGAGAGAGAACACTGAAGCTTTCTTT. This codes for CASSPRRENTEAFF.

This chain links TRBV5-1 with TRBJ2-1; 9 bases are a match to TRBD2. V was pared by 6 bases and J by 7 bases, with 14 bases of the junction left unmatched. The CDR3 consists of 16 residues. Germline V gene sequence: CDR1 SGHRS, CDR2 YFSETQ. The CDR3 sequence: CASTDLVVAGDNEQFF. The CDR3 nucleotides are TGCGCCAGCACTGACTTGGTGGTAGCGGGAGATAATGAGCAGTTCTTC.

The V and J genes are TRBV7-6 and TRBJ2-7; 10 bases align to TRBD2. CDR1 is SGHVS, CDR2 FNYEAQ, per germline. This CDR3 contains 16 residues. V was pared by 0 bases and J by 0 bases, with 2 bases of the junction left unmatched. CDR3 in amino acids: CASSLASGRDSYEQYF. The DNA of the CDR3 is TGTGCCAGCAGCTTAGCGAGCGGGAGGGACTCCTACGAGCAGTACTTC.

The genes are TRBV29-1 and TRBJ2-1; 9 nucleotides match TRBD2. The CDR3 extends over 17 amino acids. Trimming cost V 6 bases and J 4 bases; bases outside gene matches: 16. The germline gives CDR1 SQVTM, CDR2 ANQGSEA. In DNA, the CDR3 is TGCAGCGTCAGAAGGACTAGCGAGACCCCCCCTTACAATGAGCAGTTCTTC. Translating it yields CSVRRTSETPPYNEQFF.

The CDR3 nucleotides are TGTGCCAGCAGCTTAGAGGTGCTAGCGGGGGGGCCGTCTTTAAATGAGCAGTTCTTC. This sequence encodes CASSLEVLAGGPSLNEQFF. The chain links TRBV7-6 to TRBJ2-1, with TRBD2 matching 12 bases. Trimming at V came to 1 base and at J to 7 bases, leaving 14 bases not matched to a gene. The CDR3 is 19 amino acids. Germline CDR1 is SGHVS and CDR2 is FNYEAQ.

The chain uses TRBV5-1 and TRBJ1-1; 10 bases are shared with TRBD1. Trimming took 2 bases from V and 4 from J; bases not matched to a gene: 11. This CDR3 comprises 17 residues. Germline V gene sequence: CDR1 SGHRS, CDR2 YFSETQ. CDR3 DNA sequence: TGCGCCAGCAGCTTACTCGCTCGACAGGGGGCGACCACTGAAGCTTTCTTT. Translation: CASSLLARQGATTEAFF.

The J gene is TRBJ1-4, the V gene TRBV12-2. TRBV12-2 is a documented pseudogene. The CDR3 sequence is 15 residues long. CDR3 sequence: CASRLARRTNEKLFF. The CDR3 nucleotides read TGTGCAAGTCGCTTAGCCAGGAGGACTAATGAAAAACTGTTTTTT.

The chain uses TRBV19 and TRBJ1-4; 10 nucleotides line up with TRBD1. Germline trimming cut 8 bases from V and 6 bases from J; bases unmatched to any gene: 6. Germline CDR1 reads LNHDA; CDR2 reads SQIVND (reference sequence). CDR3 length: 14 amino acids. CDR3 nucleotides: TGTGCCAGTGGTGGGGGACAGGGGCATGAAAAACTGTTTTTT. This codes for CASGGGQGHEKLFF.